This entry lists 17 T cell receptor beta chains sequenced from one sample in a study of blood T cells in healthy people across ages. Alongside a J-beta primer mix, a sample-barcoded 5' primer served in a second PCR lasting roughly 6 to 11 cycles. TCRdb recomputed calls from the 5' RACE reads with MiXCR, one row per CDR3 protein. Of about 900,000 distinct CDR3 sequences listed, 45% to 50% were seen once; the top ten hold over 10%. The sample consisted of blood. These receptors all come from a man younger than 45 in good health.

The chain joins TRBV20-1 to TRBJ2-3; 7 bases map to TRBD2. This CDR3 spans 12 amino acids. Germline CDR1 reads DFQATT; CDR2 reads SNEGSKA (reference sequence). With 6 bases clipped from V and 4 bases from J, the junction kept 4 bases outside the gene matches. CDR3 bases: TGCAGTGCCCGGGACTACCCAGATACGCAGTATTTT. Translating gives CSARDYPDTQYF.

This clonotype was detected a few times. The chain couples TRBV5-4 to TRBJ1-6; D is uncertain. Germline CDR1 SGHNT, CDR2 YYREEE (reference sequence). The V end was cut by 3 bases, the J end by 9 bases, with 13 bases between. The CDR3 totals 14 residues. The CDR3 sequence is CASSSGRLVSPLHF. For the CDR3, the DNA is TGTGCCAGCAGCTCAGGACGGCTGGTTTCACCCCTCCACTTT.

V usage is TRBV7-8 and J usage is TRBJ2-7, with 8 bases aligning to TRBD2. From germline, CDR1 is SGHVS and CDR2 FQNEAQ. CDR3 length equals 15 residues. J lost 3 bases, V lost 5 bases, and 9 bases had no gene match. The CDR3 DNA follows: TGTGCCAGCAGCCTGAGCGGGGGCACCAACTACGAGCAGTACTTC. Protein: CASSLSGGTNYEQYF.

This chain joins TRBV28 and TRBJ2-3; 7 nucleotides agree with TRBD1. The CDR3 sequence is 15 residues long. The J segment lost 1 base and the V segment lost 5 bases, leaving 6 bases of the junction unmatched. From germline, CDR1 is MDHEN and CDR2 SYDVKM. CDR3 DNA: TGTGCCAGCAGTGATTCCGGGACAGGCACAGATACGCAGTATTTT. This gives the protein CASSDSGTGTDTQYF.

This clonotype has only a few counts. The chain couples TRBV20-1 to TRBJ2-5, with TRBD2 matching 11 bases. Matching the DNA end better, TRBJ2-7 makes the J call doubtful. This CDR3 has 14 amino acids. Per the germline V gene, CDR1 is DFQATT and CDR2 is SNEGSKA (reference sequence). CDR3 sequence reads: CSARKLAGACEQYF. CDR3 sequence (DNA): TGCAGTGCTAGAAAACTAGCGGGGGCCTGCGAGCAGTACTTC.

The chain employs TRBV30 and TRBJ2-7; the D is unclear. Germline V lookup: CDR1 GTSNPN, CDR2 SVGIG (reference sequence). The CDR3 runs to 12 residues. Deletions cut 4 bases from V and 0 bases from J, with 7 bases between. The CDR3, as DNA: TGTGCCTGGACAAGGAGCTCCTACGAGCAGTACTTC. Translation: CAWTRSSYEQYF.

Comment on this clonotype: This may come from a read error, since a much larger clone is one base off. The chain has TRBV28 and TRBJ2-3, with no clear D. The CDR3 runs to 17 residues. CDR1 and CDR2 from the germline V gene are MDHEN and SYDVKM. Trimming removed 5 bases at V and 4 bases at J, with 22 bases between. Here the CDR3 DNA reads TGTGCCAGCAGTGGGAACCCGGGCAAGGCCCCCCCAGATACGCAGTATTTT. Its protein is CASSGNPGKAPPDTQYF. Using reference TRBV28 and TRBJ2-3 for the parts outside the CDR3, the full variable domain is DVKVTQSSRYLVKRTGEKVFLECVQDMDHENMFWYRQDPGLGLRLIYFSYDVKMKEKGDIPEGYSVSREKKERFSLILESASTNQTSMYLCASSGNPGKAPPDTQYFGPGTRLTVL.

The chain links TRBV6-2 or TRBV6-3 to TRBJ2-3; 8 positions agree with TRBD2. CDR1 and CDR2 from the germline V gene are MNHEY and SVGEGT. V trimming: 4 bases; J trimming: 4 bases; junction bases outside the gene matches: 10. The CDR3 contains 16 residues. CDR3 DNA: TGTGCCAGCAGTTCAAGCGGGGGAAGTTTCCCAGATACGCAGTATTTT. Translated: CASSSSGGSFPDTQYF.

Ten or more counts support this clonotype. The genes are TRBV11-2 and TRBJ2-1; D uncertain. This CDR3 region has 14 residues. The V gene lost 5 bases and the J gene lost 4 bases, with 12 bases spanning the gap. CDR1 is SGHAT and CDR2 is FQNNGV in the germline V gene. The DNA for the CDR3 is TGTGCCAGCAGCCCCGGTCCGACTTACAATGAGCAGTTCTTC. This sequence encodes CASSPGPTYNEQFF.

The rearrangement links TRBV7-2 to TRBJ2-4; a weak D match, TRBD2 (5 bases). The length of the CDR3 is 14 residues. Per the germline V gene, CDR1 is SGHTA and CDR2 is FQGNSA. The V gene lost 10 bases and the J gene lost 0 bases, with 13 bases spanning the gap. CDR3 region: CAIKAGTAKNIQYF. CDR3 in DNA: TGTGCCATCAAGGCGGGCACAGCCAAAAACATTCAGTACTTC.

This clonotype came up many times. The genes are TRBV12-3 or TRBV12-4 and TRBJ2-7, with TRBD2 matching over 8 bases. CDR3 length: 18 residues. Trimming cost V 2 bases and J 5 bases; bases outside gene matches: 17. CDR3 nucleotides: TGTGCCAGCAGTTTAATCCTAGCGGGCGCCGAGGTCGAGCACGAGCAGTACTTC. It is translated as CASSLILAGAEVEHEQYF.

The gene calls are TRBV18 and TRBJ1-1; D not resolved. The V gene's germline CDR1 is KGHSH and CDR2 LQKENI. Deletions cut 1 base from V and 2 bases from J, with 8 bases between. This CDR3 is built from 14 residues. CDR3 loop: CASSPLPVNTEAFF. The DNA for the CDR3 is TGTGCCAGCTCACCACTCCCCGTAAACACTGAAGCTTTCTTT.

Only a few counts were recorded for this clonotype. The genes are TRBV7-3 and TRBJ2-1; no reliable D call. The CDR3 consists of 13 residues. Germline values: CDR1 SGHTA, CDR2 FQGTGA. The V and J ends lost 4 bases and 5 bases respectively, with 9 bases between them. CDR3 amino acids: CASSSGRHNEQFF. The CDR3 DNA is TGTGCCAGCAGCTCGGGCCGACACAATGAGCAGTTCTTC.

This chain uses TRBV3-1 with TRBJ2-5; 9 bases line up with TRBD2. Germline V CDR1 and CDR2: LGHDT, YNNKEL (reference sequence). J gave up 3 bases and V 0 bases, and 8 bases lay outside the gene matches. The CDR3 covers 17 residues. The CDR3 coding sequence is TGTGCCAGCAGCCAAGAGACCGGTCTAGCGGGAAAAGAGACCCAGTACTTC. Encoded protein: CASSQETGLAGKETQYF.

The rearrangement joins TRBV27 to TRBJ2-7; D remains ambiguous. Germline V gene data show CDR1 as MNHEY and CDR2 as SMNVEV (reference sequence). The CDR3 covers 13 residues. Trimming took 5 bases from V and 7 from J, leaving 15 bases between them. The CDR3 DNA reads TGTGCCAGCAGTGCCGGCGCCATAGGAGAGCAGTACTTC. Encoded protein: CASSAGAIGEQYF.

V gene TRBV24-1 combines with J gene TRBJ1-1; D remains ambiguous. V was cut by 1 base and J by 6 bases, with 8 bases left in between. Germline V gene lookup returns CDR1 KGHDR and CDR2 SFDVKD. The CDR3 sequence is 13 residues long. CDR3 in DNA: TGTGCCACCAGTGATTTCACGACATCTGAAGCTTTCTTT. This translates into CATSDFTTSEAFF.

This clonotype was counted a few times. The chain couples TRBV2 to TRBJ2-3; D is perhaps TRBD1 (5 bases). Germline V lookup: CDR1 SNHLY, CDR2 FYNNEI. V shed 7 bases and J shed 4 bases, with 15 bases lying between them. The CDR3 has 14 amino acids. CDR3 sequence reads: CASKVGQVSDTQYF. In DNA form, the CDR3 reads TGTGCCAGCAAGGTGGGGCAGGTCTCAGATACGCAGTATTTT. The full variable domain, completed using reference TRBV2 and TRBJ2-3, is EPEVTQTPSHQVTQMGQEVILRCVPISNHLYFYWYRQILGQKVEFLVSFYNNEISEKSEIFDDQFSVERPDGSNFTLKIRSTKLEDSAMYFCASKVGQVSDTQYFGPGTRLTVL.